These 28 T cell receptor beta chains originate from one sample sequenced in a study of TIL therapy for anti-PD-1-resistant metastatic lung cancer. Sequencing used immunoSEQ v3. Only in-frame clones appear in the TCRdb table, and some are missing; sequencing was by immunoSEQ multiplex PCR. The profile shows more than 50,000 clones, 87% of them singletons. Time point noted: pre-treatment sample, taken before nivolumab and TIL therapy. The sample consisted of blood, taken at baseline. The receptors were gathered from a person between 30 and 79 years old with non-small cell lung cancer.

The rearrangement joins TRBV30 to TRBJ1-2, with TRBD1 identical over 11 bases. V was clipped by 2 bases and J by 13 bases; unmatched bases: 6. Germline V gene data show CDR1 as GTSNPN and CDR2 as SVGIG (reference sequence). CDR3 length equals 12 residues. The CDR3 sequence is CAWSLPGQGGTF. CDR3 DNA: TGTGCCTGGAGTCTTCCGGGACAGGGGGGCACCTTC.

The sample holds a few counts of this clone. The chain is built from TRBV4-1 and TRBJ1-6; D not certain. The CDR3 spans 15 residues. Germline V CDR1 and CDR2: MGHRA, YSYEKL. Trimming removed 0 bases at V and 9 bases at J, with 12 bases between. The chain's CDR3 is CASSQEIRPPSPLHF. CDR3 bases: TGCGCCAGCAGCCAAGAAATCCGGCCGCCTTCACCCCTCCACTTT.

The J gene is TRBJ2-7, the V gene TRBV6-5; D gene uncertain. V shed 4 bases and J shed 3 bases, with 10 bases lying between them. Germline CDR1 is MNHEY and CDR2 is SVGAGI. This CDR3 has 13 residues. The DNA for the CDR3 is TGTGCCAGCAGTTCAGGACGGATCTACGAGCAGTACTTC. This codes for CASSSGRIYEQYF.

J is TRBJ2-7 and V is TRBV5-1; 9 nucleotides align to TRBD2. V trimming: 4 bases; J trimming: 0 bases; junction bases outside the gene matches: 5. Germline V gene sequence: CDR1 SGHRS, CDR2 YFSETQ. CDR3 length equals 15 residues. CDR3 bases: TGCGCCAGCAGCGCTACTAGCGGGCCCTCCTACGAGCAGTACTTC. As protein: CASSATSGPSYEQYF.

A single count supports this clone. CDR3 nucleotides: TGTGCCAGCAGCTTAGACCTAGCAGATACGCAGTATTTT. This gives the protein CASSLDLADTQYF. The V call is TRBV5-4, the J call TRBJ2-3; D gene unclear. The ends were cut back, 2 bases at V and 4 bases at J, with 8 bases in the middle. CDR1 and CDR2 from the germline V gene are SGHNT and YYREEE (reference sequence). The CDR3 is 13 residues long.

This sequence joins TRBV30 and TRBJ2-5; tentative D call: TRBD1 (5 bases). The CDR3 consists of 13 residues. Germline loops: CDR1 GTSNPN, CDR2 SVGIG (reference sequence). The germline V and J ends were trimmed by 1 base and 3 bases, with 9 bases remaining between them. In DNA form, the CDR3 reads TGTGCCTGGAGTGGACAGTTAGAAGAGACCCAGTACTTC. Translated: CAWSGQLEETQYF.

The V gene is TRBV7-3, the J gene TRBJ2-1; D call uncertain. This CDR3 spans 12 amino acids. The V end was cut by 1 base, the J end by 9 bases, with 7 bases between. Germline CDR1 reads SGHTA; CDR2 reads FQGTGA. In DNA, the CDR3 is TGTGCCAGCAGCTTAAGGCCCGGTGAGCAGTTCTTC. This codes for CASSLRPGEQFF.

This chain's CDR3 is CASSQEGWNYGYTF. Written as DNA, the CDR3 is TGTGCCAGCAGCCAAGAAGGCTGGAACTATGGCTACACCTTC. The chain carries TRBV4-2 and TRBJ1-2; no firm D call. Trimming took off 0 bases at V and 2 bases at J, with 7 bases between the two ends. Germline V gene data show CDR1 as LGHNA and CDR2 as YNFKEQ. The CDR3 runs to 14 residues.

The count of this clone is one. This sequence joins TRBV27 and TRBJ2-3, with D unresolved. Germline-derived CDR1 and CDR2 are MNHEY and SMNVEV (reference sequence). V shed 6 bases and J shed 5 bases, with 6 bases lying between them. CDR3 length: 11 residues. Here the CDR3 DNA reads TGTGCCAGCAGCCCTGGAGATACGCAGTATTTT. Protein sequence: CASSPGDTQYF.

The chain joins TRBV6-2 or TRBV6-3 to TRBJ1-1; D possibly corresponds to TRBD1 (6 bases). This CDR3 has 14 amino acids. In germline, CDR1 is MNHEY, CDR2 SVGEGT. V was clipped by 0 bases and J by 9 bases, with 14 bases between them. The CDR3: CASSYSYGGNQAFF. The DNA of the CDR3 is TGTGCCAGCAGTTACTCGTATGGGGGCAATCAAGCTTTCTTT.

The V gene is TRBV4-1, the J gene TRBJ2-2, with TRBD2 identical over 8 bases. CDR3 size: 17 residues. Germline CDR1 and CDR2: MGHRA and YSYEKL. V was pared by 0 bases and J by 5 bases, with 8 bases of the junction left unmatched. In DNA, the CDR3 is TGCGCCAGCAGCCAAGATGCGACTAGCGTCCCAACCGGGGAGCTGTTTTTT. Amino acid sequence: CASSQDATSVPTGELFF.

The chain employs TRBV19 and TRBJ2-1, with TRBD2 matching over 13 bases. This CDR3 has 15 amino acids. After removal of 6 bases from V and 7 bases from J, the junction contained 6 bases not matched to a gene. The germline V gene has CDR1 LNHDA and CDR2 SQIVND (reference sequence). The CDR3 loop reads CASRLAGGSGNEQFF. The CDR3 nucleotides are TGTGCCAGTAGACTAGCGGGGGGGAGTGGAAATGAGCAGTTCTTC.

In its sample, this clone was seen once. V usage is TRBV6-5 and J usage is TRBJ2-4; D is tentatively TRBD1 or TRBD2 (5 bases each). Germline assignment: CDR1 MNHEY and CDR2 SVGAGI. Trimming removed 0 bases at V and 8 bases at J, with 14 bases between. This CDR3 comprises 15 residues. The CDR3 region is CASSYSGARGDIQYF. CDR3 in DNA: TGTGCCAGCAGTTACTCAGGGGCCCGAGGGGACATTCAGTACTTC.

The chain uses TRBV7-8 and TRBJ1-1, with TRBD1 as a possible D gene (6 bases). The CDR3 consists of 12 residues. Trimming took 5 bases from V and 7 from J, leaving 11 bases between them. The V gene's germline CDR1 is SGHVS and CDR2 FQNEAQ. CDR3 region: CASSQNRDEAFF. The DNA of the CDR3 is TGTGCCAGCAGCCAGAACAGGGATGAAGCTTTCTTT.

V and J are TRBV15 and TRBJ2-3, with 11 bases lining up with TRBD1. The CDR3 covers 16 residues. V shed 3 bases, J shed 4 bases, and the junction held 6 bases outside the gene matches. Germline V lookup: CDR1 LNHNV, CDR2 YYDKDF (reference sequence). The CDR3 DNA reads as TGTGCCACCAGCAGGGGGCGGACAGGGGGCGCAGATACGCAGTATTTT. Residues: CATSRGRTGGADTQYF.

This clone was counted only a few times. The rearrangement uses TRBV12-3 or TRBV12-4 and TRBJ2-7; no firm D call. This CDR3 comprises 11 residues. The V and J ends lost 6 bases and 4 bases respectively, with 7 bases between them. CDR3 sequence reads: CASSIYYEQYF. The CDR3 nucleotides read TGTGCCAGCAGCATTTATTACGAGCAGTACTTC.

This clone was found once. The chain links TRBV19 to TRBJ2-2; TRBD1 might be the D (6 bases). The germline CDR1 and CDR2 sequences are LNHDA and SQIVND (reference sequence). The CDR3 covers 15 residues. Trimming took 0 bases from V and 1 from J, leaving 6 bases between them. In DNA form, the CDR3 reads TGTGCCAGTAGTATAGAAGGGGGGAACACCGGGGAGCTGTTTTTT. Amino acids: CASSIEGGNTGELFF. The variable domain in full, with the rest retrieved from reference TRBV19 and TRBJ2-2, is DGGITQSPKYLFRKEGQNVTLSCEQNLNHDAMYWYRQDPGQGLRLIYYSQIVNDFQKGDIAEGYSVSREKKESFPLTVTSAQKNPTAFYLCASSIEGGNTGELFFGEGSRLTVL.

V gene TRBV10-3 combines with J gene TRBJ2-1; the D is unclear. Germline loops: CDR1 ENHRY, CDR2 SYGVKD. CDR3 length equals 14 residues. Trimming cost V 5 bases and J 5 bases, with 13 bases left between them. For the CDR3, the DNA is TGTGCCATCAGTCTTAGTGAAAGCAACAATGAGCAGTTCTTC. This translates into CAISLSESNNEQFF.

J is TRBJ2-7 and V is TRBV30; D ambiguous. V lost 2 bases and J lost 6, with 8 bases in between. The CDR3 runs to 11 residues. Germline CDR1 and CDR2: GTSNPN and SVGIG (reference sequence). The CDR3 DNA reads TGTGCCTGGAGTAATCGGGCCGAGCAGTACTTC. This sequence encodes CAWSNRAEQYF.

V usage is TRBV30 and J usage is TRBJ1-4; D is possibly TRBD1 (5 bases). The CDR3 runs to 14 residues. Germline assignment: CDR1 GTSNPN and CDR2 SVGIG (reference sequence). Trimming stripped 0 bases from V and 6 bases from J, with 11 bases between. The CDR3 protein is CAWSVGAGDEKLFF. CDR3 in DNA: TGTGCCTGGAGTGTAGGGGCGGGGGATGAAAAACTGTTTTTT.

The rearrangement joins TRBV27 to TRBJ1-2; 7 bases align to TRBD1. Germline trimming cut 5 bases from V and 3 bases from J; bases unmatched to any gene: 15. The CDR3 spans 17 residues. Germline V gene sequence: CDR1 MNHEY, CDR2 SMNVEV (reference sequence). CDR3 sequence reads: CASSDAGTERADYGYTF. The CDR3 coding sequence is TGTGCCAGCAGTGACGCCGGGACAGAACGGGCGGACTATGGCTACACCTTC.

This chain connects TRBV27 to TRBJ2-7; no clear D gene. The germline V gene encodes CDR1 MNHEY and CDR2 SMNVEV (reference sequence). The CDR3 contains 14 residues. The V and J ends lost 6 bases and 6 bases respectively, with 18 bases between them. This chain's CDR3 is CASRPRTAFLEQYF. CDR3 nucleotides: TGTGCCAGCAGGCCCCGGACGGCCTTTCTCGAGCAGTACTTC.

This sequence joins TRBV5-1 and TRBJ1-1; 8 bases fit TRBD1. Germline CDR1 reads SGHRS; CDR2 reads YFSETQ. The CDR3 spans 14 residues. Trimming at V came to 0 bases and at J to 5 bases, leaving 3 bases not matched to a gene. The CDR3 loop is CASSLEQGVTEAFF. CDR3 bases: TGCGCCAGCAGCTTGGAACAGGGGGTGACTGAAGCTTTCTTT.

V gene TRBV7-9 combines with J gene TRBJ2-7; D is possibly TRBD1 (5 bases). Germline V CDR1 and CDR2: SEHNR, FQNEAQ (reference sequence). The V end was cut by 3 bases, the J end by 1 base, with 10 bases between. The CDR3 is made up of 14 amino acids. CDR3 amino acids: CASSFTGDSYEQYF. In DNA, the CDR3 is TGTGCCAGCAGCTTTACAGGTGATTCCTACGAGCAGTACTTC. Based on the CDR3 plus reference TRBV7-9 and TRBJ2-7, the full variable domain is DTGVSQNPRHKITKRGQNVTFRCDPISEHNRLYWYRQTLGQGPEFLTYFQNEAQLEKSRLLSDRFSAERPKGSFSTLEIQRTEQGDSAMYLCASSFTGDSYEQYFGPGTRLTVT.

The chain links TRBV4-2 to TRBJ1-1; unclear D gene. This CDR3 contains 14 residues. Between the trimmed V and J ends, which lost 4 bases and 4 bases, there was a span of 13 bases. Germline V gene data show CDR1 as LGHNA and CDR2 as YNFKEQ. The CDR3 is CASSPRLAGTEAFF. The CDR3 DNA is TGTGCCAGCAGCCCACGACTCGCAGGCACTGAAGCTTTCTTT.

This sequence joins TRBV7-2 and TRBJ1-6; D might be TRBD1 (5 bases). The CDR3 totals 15 residues. V dropped 11 bases and J dropped 5 bases, with 19 bases sitting between them. Germline V CDR1 and CDR2: SGHTA, FQGNSA. The CDR3 DNA reads TGTGCCGCGAGGGGCCTCCAAGGAAATAATTCACCCCTCCACTTT. Its translation: CAARGLQGNNSPLHF. The variable domain in full, with the rest retrieved from reference TRBV7-2 and TRBJ1-6, is GAGVSQSPSNKVTEKGKDVELRCDPISGHTALYWYRQSLGQGLEFLIYFQGNSAPDKSGLPSDRFSAERTGGSVSTLTIQRTQQEDSAVYLCAARGLQGNNSPLHFGNGTRLTVT.

The chain has TRBV30 and TRBJ1-6; no reliable D call. The CDR3 covers 14 residues. Looked up from germline, CDR1 is GTSNPN and CDR2 is SVGIG (reference sequence). Trimming took 6 bases from V and 0 from J, leaving 9 bases between them. The CDR3 coding sequence is TGTGCCTGCTTTCACGGCTCCTATAATTCACCCCTCCACTTT. As protein: CACFHGSYNSPLHF.

The chain combines TRBV14 with TRBJ1-6; D is perhaps TRBD1 (6 bases). The CDR3 runs to 16 residues. Looked up from germline, CDR1 is SGHDN and CDR2 is FVKESK. Trimming removed 6 bases at V and 7 bases at J, with 19 bases between. CDR3 nucleotides: TGTGCCAGCAGTCGAACCGGGACACCGGCAAATTCACCCCTCCACTTT. Its protein is CASSRTGTPANSPLHF.